Included here is one T cell receptor beta chain sequence, with context. This sample is drawn from a study of OX40 agonist ivuxolimab in advanced cancers. The assay was immunoSEQ multiplex PCR, and TCRdb's table has in-frame clones only and misses some. The table lists about 52,000 clones, 70% to 90% of them singletons. Sequencing was performed on CD4+ or CD8+ T cells sorted from blood, taken in a trial of the OX40 agonist ivuxolimab. This TCR came from an adult with an advanced solid tumor such as melanoma, head and neck, liver or kidney cancer.

In DNA form, the CDR3 reads TGTGCCAGCAGCCCACAGGTATCTGTATCCTACGAGCAGTACTTC. Translating gives CASSPQVSVSYEQYF. The chain links TRBV9 to TRBJ2-5; D may be TRBD1 (5 bases). The J call is uncertain, as TRBJ2-7 better fits the DNA end. This CDR3 is built from 15 residues. The germline V gene encodes CDR1 SGDLS and CDR2 YYNGEE.